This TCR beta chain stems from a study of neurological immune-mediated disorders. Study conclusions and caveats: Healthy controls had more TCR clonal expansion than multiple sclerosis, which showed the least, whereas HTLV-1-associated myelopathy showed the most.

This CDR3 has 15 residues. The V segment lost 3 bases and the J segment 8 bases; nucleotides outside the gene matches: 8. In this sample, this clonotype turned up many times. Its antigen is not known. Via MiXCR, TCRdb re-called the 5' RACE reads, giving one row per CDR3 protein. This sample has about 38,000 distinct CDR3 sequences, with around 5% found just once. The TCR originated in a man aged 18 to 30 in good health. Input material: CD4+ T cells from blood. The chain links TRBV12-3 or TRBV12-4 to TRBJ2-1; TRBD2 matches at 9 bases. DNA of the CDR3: TGTGCCAGCAGTTTTTTTAGCGGGGGTTGGTATGAGCAGTTCTTC. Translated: CASSFFSGGWYEQFF.